This T cell receptor (beta chain) is from a study of cytomegalovirus exposure and HLA in healthy donors. Findings and caveats of the study: A later analysis linked a missense DCLRE1C variant to TCR beta V- and J-gene trimming.

With 60 Vbeta and 13 Jbeta primers, the PCR was carried out. TCRdb keeps only in-frame clones here, not all; method: immunoSEQ multiplex PCR. The sample shows roughly 190,000 clones, around 80% of them seen only once. With regard to this clone: No antigen is known for it.

Per germline, CDR1 MNHNS and CDR2 SASEGT. CDR3 size: 14 residues. Trimming left V 3 bases short and J 7 bases short, with 13 bases between. The receptor's source is a man aged 35-49 years in good health and CMV-seropositive. The chain has TRBV6-1 and TRBJ1-5; D is ambiguous. The sequenced material came from PBMCs. CDR3 region: CASSEAGRGQPQHF. CDR3 nucleotides: TGTGCCAGCAGTGAGGCGGGCCGTGGGCAGCCCCAGCATTTT.